This TCR beta chain was profiled in a study of beta chain features in type 1 diabetes. Study-level results: Cells that show high TCR expression could be over-represented by cDNA sequencing. Resolution of whether HLA type affects TCRB rearrangement was not achieved here. Patients with type 1 diabetes carried fewer insertions and had more deletions at their VDJ junctions. All four CD4+ subsets from Type 1 diabetes patients carried moderately but significantly shorter TCRB CDR3s.

About this clone itself: Its antigen is as yet unknown.

Expressed TCRB transcripts were sequenced because the isolated RNA had all been reverse transcribed beforehand. Only in-frame clones appear in the TCRdb table, and some are missing; sequencing was by immunoSEQ multiplex PCR. The sample comprises some 170,000 clones, roughly 63% of which are singletons, and roughly 0.092% rests with the top ten. CD4+ naive, central memory, regulatory and stem cell-like memory cells were sorted via CD45RO/CCR7/CD25/CD127/CD95/CD27. CDR3 length equals 13 residues. Trimming took off 3 bases at V and 4 bases at J, with 9 bases between the two ends. Germline-derived CDR1 and CDR2 are SEHNR and FQNEAQ (reference sequence).

The genes are TRBV7-9 and TRBJ1-2; no reliable D call. Material: naive CD4+ T cells from blood. This sequence was found in a man aged 25-40 years with type 1 diabetes. Here the CDR3 reads CASSLRGSYGYTF. The DNA of the CDR3 is TGTGCCAGCAGCTTGCGGGGTAGCTATGGCTACACCTTC.